The present T cell receptor beta chain was sequenced within a study of shared clonotypes between healthy human individuals. Study summary: The composition of the donors was a couple of women and a few men aged 18 to 49. CD4 naive cells filled three plates per donor, CD4 memory three, CD8 naive two and CD8 memory one.

Caucasian adults living in Nashville, Tennessee, provided all samples. Generated by immunoSEQ multiplex PCR, the TCRdb table keeps only in-frame clones and is missing some. Of millions of clones in the sample, 90% to 95% were seen once. Per the germline V gene, CDR1 is SGHDT and CDR2 is YYEEEE. This CDR3 is 16 amino acids long. The V segment lost 4 bases and the J segment 4 bases; nucleotides outside the gene matches: 9. Input material: naive CD4+ T cells sorted from blood. Regarding subset: CD45RA+ positively selected. The V call is TRBV5-6, the J call TRBJ2-1, with 9 bases matching TRBD2. The clonotype originates from a man in his late teens or twenties in good health. CDR3 protein: CASSPPGGRAYNEQFF. The CDR3 DNA is TGTGCCAGCAGCCCCCCTGGCGGGAGGGCGTACAATGAGCAGTTCTTC.